This TCR beta chain was sequenced during a study of tumor-infiltrating lymphocytes in primary liver carcinoma. A primer matching the constant region was used to make TCR beta cDNA from 500 to 600 ng of total RNA. Amplification in three nested multiplex PCR rounds with slightly modified ARM-PCR gave rise to TCR beta libraries. TRBV1-TRBV30 forward and Cbeta reverse primers drove the first two roughly 10-cycle rounds. Using its own MiXCR run on the multiplex PCR reads, TCRdb lists one record per CDR3 protein. The sample shows 100,000 or so distinct CDR3 sequences, about 70% of them seen only once. Germline CDR1 is MDHEN and CDR2 is SYDVKM. This CDR3 is built from 15 residues. Worth noting for this clonotype: One junction end disagrees with the germline gene, perhaps due to a read error.

For each extraction, RNA and DNA were obtained together from roughly 20-30 mg of unsorted bulk tissue. The rearrangement links TRBV28 to TRBJ1-6; TRBD1 agrees at 7 bases. The clonotype originates from a woman aged 60-70 years with primary liver carcinoma and hepatitis B virus infection. Specimen: liver tumor tissue from sampling region 5. Subset here: tumor region T5, tumor centre. CDR3 protein: CASSPGTADNSRLHF. DNA of the CDR3: TGTGCCAGCAGTCCCGGGACAGCTGATAATTCACGCCTCCACTTT.